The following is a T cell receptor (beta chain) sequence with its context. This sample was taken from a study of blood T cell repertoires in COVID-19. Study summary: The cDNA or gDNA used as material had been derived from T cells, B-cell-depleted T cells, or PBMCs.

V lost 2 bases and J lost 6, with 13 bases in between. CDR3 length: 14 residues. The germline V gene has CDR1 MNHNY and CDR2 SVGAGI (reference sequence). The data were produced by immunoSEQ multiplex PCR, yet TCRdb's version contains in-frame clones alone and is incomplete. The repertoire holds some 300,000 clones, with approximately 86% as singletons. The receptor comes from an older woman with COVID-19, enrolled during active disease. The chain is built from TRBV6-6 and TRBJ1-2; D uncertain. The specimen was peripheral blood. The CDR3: CASSYLRGRDGYTF. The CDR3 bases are TGTGCCAGCAGTTACCTTCGGGGTCGGGATGGCTACACCTTC.